The clone carrying this T cell receptor (beta chain) has just one count. Its antigen is not known. The CDR3 length is 11 residues. V was clipped by 1 base and J by 7 bases, with 5 bases between them. Per the germline V gene, CDR1 is SGHDT and CDR2 is YYEEEE. The record originates from a study of OX40 agonist ivuxolimab in advanced cancers. Study background: Patients were about 83% male with ages roughly 20 to 90, mean approximately 62.

Study results and limitations: Partly responding patients at 0.1-3.0 mg/kg showed some of the smallest clonal expansion.

Clones were sequenced by immunoSEQ multiplex PCR, and TCRdb holds only the in-frame ones, with some missing. The table has about 58,000 clones, approximately 78% seen once. The receptor's source is an adult with an advanced solid tumor such as melanoma, head and neck, liver or kidney cancer. The sequencing here drew on CD4+ or CD8+ T cells sorted from blood, taken in a trial of the OX40 agonist ivuxolimab. The chain recombines TRBV5-6 with TRBJ2-5; D may be TRBD1 (5 bases). CDR3 loop: CASSLRGTQYF. The CDR3 nucleotides are TGTGCCAGCAGCTTGAGGGGGACCCAGTACTTC.